What follows describes a single T cell receptor (beta chain). Original methodology: It was from reference gene primer amplification that nucleated cell counts were estimated. The method was immunoSEQ multiplex PCR; TCRdb's version includes in-frame clones alone and lacks a portion of them. The DNA gave D and trimming, while V, J and clone size come from that table. Of about 73,000 clones in the sample, around 83% were seen once. The data belong to a study of blood T cell repertoires in COVID-19. In the study overall: Acute and convalescent COVID-19 specimens originated in the United States, Italy and Spain. Sample material is recorded as cDNA or gDNA derived from T cells, B-cell-depleted T cells, or PBMCs.

V lost 2 bases, J lost 1 base, and 12 bases lay in between. The CDR3 totals 15 residues. Germline V gene data show CDR1 as SGHTA and CDR2 as FQGTGA. The rearrangement uses TRBV7-3 and TRBJ2-7; tentatively, D is TRBD1 (5 bases). Sequencing was performed on peripheral blood. The receptor was isolated from a woman aged 55-70 years with acute or convalescent COVID-19. CDR3 residues: CASSLHNGASYEQYF. In nucleotides, the CDR3 is TGTGCCAGCAGCTTACATAATGGGGCTTCCTACGAGCAGTACTTC.